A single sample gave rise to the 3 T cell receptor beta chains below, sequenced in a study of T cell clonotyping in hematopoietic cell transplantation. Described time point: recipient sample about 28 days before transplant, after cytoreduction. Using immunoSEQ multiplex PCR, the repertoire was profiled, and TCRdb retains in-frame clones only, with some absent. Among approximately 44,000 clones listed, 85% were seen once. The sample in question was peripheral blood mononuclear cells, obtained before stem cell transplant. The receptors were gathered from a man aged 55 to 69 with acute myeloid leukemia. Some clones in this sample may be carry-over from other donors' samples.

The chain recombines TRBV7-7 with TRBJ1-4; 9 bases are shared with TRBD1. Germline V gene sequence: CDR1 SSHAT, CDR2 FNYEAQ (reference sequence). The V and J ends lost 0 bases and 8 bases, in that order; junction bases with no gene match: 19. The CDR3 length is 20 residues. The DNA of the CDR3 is TGTGCCAGCAGCTTAGCTGAGGGGAGTGGGGTCCACAGGGGGCAAGAAAAACTGTTTTTT. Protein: CASSLAEGSGVHRGQEKLFF.

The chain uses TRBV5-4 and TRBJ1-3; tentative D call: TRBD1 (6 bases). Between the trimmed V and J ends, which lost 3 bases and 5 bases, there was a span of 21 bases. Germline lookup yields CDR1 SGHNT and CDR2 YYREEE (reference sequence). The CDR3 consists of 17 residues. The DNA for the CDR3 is TGTGCCAGCAGCTCACAGGGTTCTGTGTCCCTCAGAAACACCATATATTTT. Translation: CASSSQGSVSLRNTIYF. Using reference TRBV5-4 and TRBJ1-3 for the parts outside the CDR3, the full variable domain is ETGVTQSPTHLIKTRGQQVTLRCSSQSGHNTVSWYQQALGQGPQFIFQYYREEENGRGNFPPRFSGLQFPNYSSELNVNALELDDSALYLCASSSQGSVSLRNTIYFGEGSWLTVV.

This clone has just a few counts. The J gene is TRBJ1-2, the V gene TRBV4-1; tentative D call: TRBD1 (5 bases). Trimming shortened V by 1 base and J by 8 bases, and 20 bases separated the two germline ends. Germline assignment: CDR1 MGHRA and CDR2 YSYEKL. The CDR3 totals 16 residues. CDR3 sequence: CASSQGQGPRAGGYTF. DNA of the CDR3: TGCGCCAGCAGCCAAGGTCAAGGGCCCCGGGCAGGGGGCTACACCTTC.